This T cell receptor (gamma chain) was sequenced for a study of Vδ1+ human thymocytes. Unmatched junction bases numbered 7, after V lost 2 bases and J lost 13 bases. This CDR3 region has 12 residues. Germline loops: CDR1 EGSNGY, CDR2 YDSYNSKV. Study conclusions and caveats: Bulk data may be misread because of unexpected Vdelta2 sequences. Despite high sort purity, about a fifth of thymic T cell receptor delta sequences were Vdelta2. Highly polyclonal TRG and TRD repertoires with Gaussian CDR3 length distributions appeared in thymus.

The template was reverse-transcribed extracted RNA. The CDR3 regions were amplified by multiplex PCR from V-gene primers to a constant-region primer. TCRdb reprocessed the multiplex PCR reads using CATT. The data contain tens of thousands of gamma-chain clones, 20% to 25% of them singletons. Thymocytes were sorted as CD3+ TCRVdelta1+ TCRVdelta2- after alphabeta T cell depletion. Between roughly 96% and 99.6% of sorted thymocytes were Vdelta1+. Notes on this clone: Its antigen is not identified.

This receptor was taken from a girl less than two years old who had congenital heart surgery. The rearrangement uses TRGV2 and TRGJP2. The sample consisted of Vdelta1+ gamma-delta thymocytes from the thymus. Described subset: FACS-sorted CD3+ TCRalphabeta- TCRVdelta1+ TCRVdelta2- thymocytes. The CDR3 sequence: CATWDVSLIKTF. As DNA, the CDR3 is TGTGCCACCTGGGACGTTTCCCTGATCAAGACGTTT.